This T cell receptor beta chain was recorded in a study of CD8+CD57+ T cells in acquired aplastic anemia. Template material for TCR beta VDJ and CDR3 profiling consisted of genomic DNA. Each CDR3 protein gets one entry after TCRdb re-called the reads with MiXCR. The sample consists of around 130,000 distinct CDR3 sequences, 55% to 70% of them appearing once. The CDR3 consists of 15 residues. CDR1 is LNHDA and CDR2 is SQIVND in the germline V gene (reference sequence). V lost 2 bases and J lost 3; bases outside the gene matches: 4. CD8+CD57+ cell expansion, shown by flow cytometry, had occurred in the patients selected for sequencing.

The J gene is TRBJ1-5, the V gene TRBV19; TRBD1 aligns across 7 bases. Sequences were obtained from sorted CD4+, CD8+, or CD8+CD57+ T cells (not recorded which) from PBMCs. The sequence derives from a human donor with aplastic anemia. This CDR3 is CASSIMGQTNQPQHF. The CDR3, as DNA: TGTGCCAGTAGTATAATGGGACAGACCAATCAGCCCCAGCATTTT. The full variable domain, rest sourced from reference TRBV19 and TRBJ1-5, is DGGITQSPKYLFRKEGQNVTLSCEQNLNHDAMYWYRQDPGQGLRLIYYSQIVNDFQKGDIAEGYSVSREKKESFPLTVTSAQKNPTAFYLCASSIMGQTNQPQHFGDGTRLSIL.